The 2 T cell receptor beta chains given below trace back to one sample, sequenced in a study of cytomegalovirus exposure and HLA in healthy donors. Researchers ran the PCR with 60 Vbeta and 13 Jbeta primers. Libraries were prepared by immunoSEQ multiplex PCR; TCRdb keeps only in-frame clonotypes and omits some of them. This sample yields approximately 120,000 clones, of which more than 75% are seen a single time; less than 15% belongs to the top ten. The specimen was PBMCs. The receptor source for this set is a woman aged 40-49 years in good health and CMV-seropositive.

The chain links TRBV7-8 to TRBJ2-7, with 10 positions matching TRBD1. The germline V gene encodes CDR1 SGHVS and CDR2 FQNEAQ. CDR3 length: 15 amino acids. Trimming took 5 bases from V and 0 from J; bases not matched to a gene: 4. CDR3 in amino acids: CASSRGQGPSYEQYF. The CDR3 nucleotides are TGTGCCAGCAGCCGGGGACAGGGGCCCTCCTACGAGCAGTACTTC.

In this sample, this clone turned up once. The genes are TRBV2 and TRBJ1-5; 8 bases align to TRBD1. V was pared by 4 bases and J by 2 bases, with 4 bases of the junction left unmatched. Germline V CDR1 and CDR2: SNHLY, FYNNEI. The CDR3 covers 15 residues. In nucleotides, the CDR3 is TGTGCCAGCAGTGGACAGGGGTGGGGCAATCAGCCCCAGCATTTT. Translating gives CASSGQGWGNQPQHF.